The 15 T cell receptor beta chains presented below share a single source sample, sequenced in a study of T-cell memory formation after mild COVID-19 (dated by TCRdb to the early 2020s). Receptor libraries were prepared by 5' RACE. The reads were generated on an Illumina NovaSeq 6000. TCRdb applied fastp at Q25 and MiXCR to the public reads, then kept only in-frame beta chains. Every CDR3 protein is listed once, alongside the most common genes and DNA of its rows. The sample table contains 110,000 to 150,000 distinct CDR3 sequences; only one count was recorded for more than 13% of them. The ten biggest clones cover about 26% of the sample. Sequenced material: PBMCs or a T cell subset sorted from them (not recorded which). The receptors here all came from an adult woman who had mild COVID-19 (a few samples of this study predate the infection). The sample titles of this study are shuffled in the database, so cell type and time point are left out; the donor was told from shared clones.

The chain couples TRBV19 to TRBJ1-1, with 9 bases matching TRBD1. V trimming: 1 base; J trimming: 8 bases; junction bases outside the gene matches: 5. The germline gives CDR1 LNHDA, CDR2 SQIVND (reference sequence). The CDR3 extends over 14 amino acids. CDR3 bases: TGTGCCAGTAGTATAGCGCCCGGGACAGGGGAAGCTTTCTTT. It encodes CASSIAPGTGEAFF.

The V and J genes are TRBV7-8 and TRBJ2-7; no definite D call. V gave up 1 base and J gave up 3 bases, with 13 bases separating them. Per germline, CDR1 SGHVS and CDR2 FQNEAQ. The length of the CDR3 is 15 residues. CDR3 DNA: TGTGCCAGCAGCTTAGTCGGAGAAACCCGCTACGAGCAGTACTTC. Its translation is CASSLVGETRYEQYF.

This chain uses TRBV5-6 with TRBJ1-1, with D perhaps TRBD1 (5 bases). Deletions cut 4 bases from V and 4 bases from J, with 11 bases between. This CDR3 is built from 13 residues. CDR1 and CDR2 from the germline V gene are SGHDT and YYEEEE. For the CDR3, the DNA is TGTGCCAGCAGCGTGCCTGACAGCACTGAAGCTTTCTTT. Residues: CASSVPDSTEAFF.

This clonotype has a handful of counts. CDR3 bases: TGTGCCAGCAGGTCAGGGGGCGAAGAGACCCAGTACTTC. Residues: CASRSGGEETQYF. The chain combines TRBV6-5 with TRBJ2-5, with 8 bases identical to TRBD1. Unmatched junction bases numbered 3, after V lost 6 bases and J lost 3 bases. Per the germline V gene, CDR1 is MNHEY and CDR2 is SVGAGI. The CDR3 runs 13 residues.

The V and J genes are TRBV11-3 and TRBJ2-1, with TRBD1 matching 7 bases. Germline CDR1 reads SGHNT; CDR2 reads YENEEA. V was pared by 5 bases and J by 3 bases, with 25 bases of the junction left unmatched. The CDR3 consists of 21 residues. This chain's CDR3 is CASSIFPGQGESTTGYNEQFF. The CDR3 DNA follows: TGTGCCAGCAGCATCTTTCCGGGGCAGGGGGAATCCACCACCGGCTACAATGAGCAGTTCTTC.

This clonotype has at least ten counts. The chain uses TRBV7-8 and TRBJ2-1, with 10 bases fitting TRBD2. The CDR3 is 15 amino acids. The trim removed 5 bases at V and 3 bases at J, leaving 4 bases unmatched. Germline CDR1 is SGHVS and CDR2 is FQNEAQ. CDR3 protein: CASSPSGGGYNEQFF. CDR3 DNA sequence: TGTGCCAGCAGCCCAAGCGGGGGGGGCTACAATGAGCAGTTCTTC.

This clonotype turned up a few times. The genes are TRBV13 and TRBJ1-1, with 7 bases fitting TRBD1. The CDR3 spans 15 residues. Germline V gene lookup returns CDR1 PRHDT and CDR2 FYEKMQ (reference sequence). V lost 5 bases and J lost 3; bases outside the gene matches: 9. CDR3 sequence: CASSHGLQGYTEAFF. The CDR3 DNA reads as TGTGCCAGCAGCCACGGGTTACAGGGGTACACTGAAGCTTTCTTT.

This clonotype has more than one count but fewer than ten. The chain couples TRBV4-2 to TRBJ2-1, with D unclear. The germline CDR1 and CDR2 sequences are LGHNA and YNFKEQ. With 0 bases removed from V and 4 bases from J, the gap between germline ends came to 10 bases. CDR3 size: 15 residues. CDR3 loop: CASSQDFARYNEQFF. DNA for the CDR3: TGTGCCAGCAGCCAAGATTTTGCGCGGTACAATGAGCAGTTCTTC.

This CDR3 is CASSVGTYNEQFF. The CDR3 DNA reads TGTGCCAGCAGTGTCGGGACATACAATGAGCAGTTCTTC. The J gene is TRBJ2-1, the V gene TRBV25-1; weak D call: TRBD1 (6 bases). Germline lookup yields CDR1 MGHDK and CDR2 SYGVNS. The CDR3 covers 13 residues. V dropped 4 bases and J dropped 4 bases, with 8 bases sitting between them.

The V and J genes are TRBV6-6 and TRBJ1-2; 8 positions match TRBD1. The CDR3 runs 16 residues. The germline gives CDR1 MNHNY, CDR2 SVGAGI (reference sequence). The V and J ends lost 2 bases and 5 bases, in that order; junction bases with no gene match: 10. The chain's CDR3 is CASSYPPGQAIYGYTF. The CDR3 DNA follows: TGTGCCAGCAGTTACCCTCCGGGACAGGCCATTTATGGCTACACCTTC.

V and J are TRBV6-4 and TRBJ2-1, with a tentative D call TRBD2 (6 bases). V lost 2 bases and J lost 1, with 9 bases in between. There are 15 residues in the CDR3. CDR1 is MRHNA, CDR2 SNTAGT, per germline. CDR3 region: CASSDRAGSYNEQFF. CDR3 DNA sequence: TGTGCCAGCAGTGACAGGGCGGGGTCCTACAATGAGCAGTTCTTC.

This clonotype was recorded a few times. The chain carries TRBV7-9 and TRBJ1-1; maybe TRBD1 (6 bases). CDR1 is SEHNR, CDR2 FQNEAQ, per germline (reference sequence). The CDR3 is 12 residues long. V lost 3 bases to trimming and J lost 11 bases, with 13 bases between them. CDR3 DNA: TGTGCCAGCAGCTTTCAGGGGATAATGGCTTTCTTT. Translated: CASSFQGIMAFF.

This clonotype was counted only a few times. The chain is built from TRBV18 and TRBJ2-3, with D perhaps matching TRBD2 (5 bases). This CDR3 spans 16 amino acids. In germline, CDR1 is KGHSH, CDR2 LQKENI. Deletions cut 6 bases from V and 0 bases from J, with 16 bases between. The CDR3 reads CASSVGDGVSTDTQYF. CDR3 bases: TGTGCCAGCTCCGTCGGCGACGGGGTTAGCACAGATACGCAGTATTTT.

The chain carries TRBV12-3 or TRBV12-4 and TRBJ2-1; TRBD1 aligns across 9 bases. CDR3 length: 14 amino acids. The V gene end was trimmed by 6 bases and the J gene end by 4 bases; junction bases not matched to a gene: 4. This CDR3 is CASRRGQGYNEQFF. For the CDR3, the DNA is TGTGCCAGCAGACGAGGACAGGGGTACAATGAGCAGTTCTTC.

This clonotype came up a few times. The chain links TRBV4-1 to TRBJ2-7; D remains ambiguous. Germline assignment: CDR1 MGHRA and CDR2 YSYEKL. Trimming shortened V by 0 bases and J by 6 bases, and 6 bases separated the two germline ends. The CDR3 runs to 12 residues. The chain's CDR3 is CASSQDGGEQYF. CDR3 bases: TGCGCCAGCAGCCAAGATGGCGGCGAGCAGTACTTC.